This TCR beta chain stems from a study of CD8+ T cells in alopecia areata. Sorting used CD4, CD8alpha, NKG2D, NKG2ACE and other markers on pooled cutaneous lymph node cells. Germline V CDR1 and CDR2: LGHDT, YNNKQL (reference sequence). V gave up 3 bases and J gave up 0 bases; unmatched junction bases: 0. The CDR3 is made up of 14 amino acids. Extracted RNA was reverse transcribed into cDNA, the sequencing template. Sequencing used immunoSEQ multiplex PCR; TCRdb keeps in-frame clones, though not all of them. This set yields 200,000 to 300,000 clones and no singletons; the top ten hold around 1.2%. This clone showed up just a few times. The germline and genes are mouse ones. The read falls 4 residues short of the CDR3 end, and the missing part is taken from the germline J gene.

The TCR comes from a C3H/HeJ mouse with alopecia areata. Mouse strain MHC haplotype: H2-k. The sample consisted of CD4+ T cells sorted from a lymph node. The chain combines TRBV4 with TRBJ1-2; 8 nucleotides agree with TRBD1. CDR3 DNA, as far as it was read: TGTGCCAGCAGCTACAGGGGGCCAAACTCC. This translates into CASSYRGPNS. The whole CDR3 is CASSYRGPNSDYTF.